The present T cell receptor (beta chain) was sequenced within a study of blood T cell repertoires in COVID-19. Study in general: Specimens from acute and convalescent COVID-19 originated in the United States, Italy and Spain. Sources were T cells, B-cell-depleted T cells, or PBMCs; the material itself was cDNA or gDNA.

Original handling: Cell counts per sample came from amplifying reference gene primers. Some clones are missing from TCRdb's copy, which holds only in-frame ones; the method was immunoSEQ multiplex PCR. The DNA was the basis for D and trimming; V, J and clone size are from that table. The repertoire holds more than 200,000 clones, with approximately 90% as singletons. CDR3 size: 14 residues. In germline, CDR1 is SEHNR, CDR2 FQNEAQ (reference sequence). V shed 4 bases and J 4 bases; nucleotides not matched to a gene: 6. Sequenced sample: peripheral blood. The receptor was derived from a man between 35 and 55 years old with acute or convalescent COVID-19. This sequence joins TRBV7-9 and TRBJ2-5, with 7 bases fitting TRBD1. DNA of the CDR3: TGTGCCAGCAGCTGGGGACAGCAGGGAGAGACCCAGTACTTC. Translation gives CASSWGQQGETQYF.